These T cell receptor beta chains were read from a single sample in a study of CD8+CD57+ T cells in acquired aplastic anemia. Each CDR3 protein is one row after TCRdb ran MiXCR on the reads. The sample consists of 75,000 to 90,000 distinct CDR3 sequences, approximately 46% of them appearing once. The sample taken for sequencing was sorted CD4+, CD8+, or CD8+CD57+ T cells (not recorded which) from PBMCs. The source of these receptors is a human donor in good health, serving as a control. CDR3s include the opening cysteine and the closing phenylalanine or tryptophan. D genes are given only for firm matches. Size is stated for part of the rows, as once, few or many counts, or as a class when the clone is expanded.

CDR3aa: CASSLVTGNYGYTF
CDR3nt: TGTGCCAGCAGCTTAGTTACGGGAAACTATGGCTACACCTTC
v_gene: TRBV7-9
j_gene: TRBJ1-2
d_gene: .
abundance: many

CDR3aa: CASGTHTGKTVYGYTF
CDR3nt: TGTGCTAGTGGTACCCATACAGGGAAGACGGTCTATGGCTACACCTTC
v_gene: TRBV12-5
j_gene: TRBJ1-2
d_gene: .
abundance: many

CDR3aa: CASSLDVDPRGELFF
CDR3nt: TGTGCCAGCAGCTTAGACGTAGATCCGCGAGGGGAGCTGTTTTTT
v_gene: TRBV7-9
j_gene: TRBJ2-2
d_gene: .
abundance: many

CDR3aa: CASSLERGRGGYTF
CDR3nt: TGTGCCAGCAGTTTGGAGAGGGGCCGGGGTGGCTACACCTTC
v_gene: TRBV12-3/TRBV12-4
j_gene: TRBJ1-2
d_gene: .
abundance: many

CDR3aa: CASKPTGVVAEAFF
CDR3nt: TGTGCCAGCAAACCTACAGGGGTTGTCGCTGAAGCTTTCTTT
v_gene: TRBV16
j_gene: TRBJ1-1
d_gene: TRBD1
abundance: many

CDR3aa: CASSDSSGGADTQYF
CDR3nt: TGTGCCAGCAGTGACTCCAGCGGGGGGGCAGATACGCAGTATTTT
v_gene: TRBV25-1
j_gene: TRBJ2-3
d_gene: TRBD2
abundance: few

CDR3aa: CASRRQGAEAFF
CDR3nt: TGTGCCAGCAGACGGCAGGGGGCTGAAGCTTTCTTT
v_gene: TRBV7-9
j_gene: TRBJ1-1
d_gene: TRBD1
abundance: .

CDR3aa: CASTTGDSYNEQFF
CDR3nt: TGTGCCAGCACGACGGGAGACTCCTACAATGAGCAGTTCTTC
v_gene: TRBV6-1
j_gene: TRBJ2-1
d_gene: .
abundance: .

CDR3aa: CASSQISTGAYGYTF
CDR3nt: TGTGCCAGCAGCCAGATCTCGACAGGGGCCTATGGCTACACCTTC
v_gene: TRBV5-4
j_gene: TRBJ1-2
d_gene: TRBD1
abundance: .

CDR3aa: CARGTGTPITGELFF
CDR3nt: TGCGCCAGAGGTACCGGGACACCAATCACCGGGGAGCTGTTTTTT
v_gene: TRBV10-1
j_gene: TRBJ2-2
d_gene: .
abundance: .

CDR3aa: CATSDRGQPQHF
CDR3nt: TGTGCCACCAGTGACCGGGGTCAGCCCCAGCATTTT
v_gene: TRBV24-1
j_gene: TRBJ1-5
d_gene: .
abundance: .

CDR3aa: CASSLVSGPYEQYF
CDR3nt: TGTGCCAGCAGTTTAGTAAGCGGACCTTACGAGCAGTACTTC
v_gene: TRBV27
j_gene: TRBJ2-7
d_gene: .
abundance: .

CDR3aa: CASSDSGNLEHGYTF
CDR3nt: TGCGCCAGCAGTGACAGTGGTAACCTCGAGCATGGATACACCTTC
v_gene: TRBV10-1
j_gene: TRBJ1-2
d_gene: .
abundance: .

CDR3aa: CASSDRTFF
CDR3nt: TGTGCCAGCAGTGACCGGACCTTCTTC
v_gene: TRBV6-1
j_gene: TRBJ2-1
d_gene: .
abundance: few

CDR3aa: CAWNPQRTTNEKLFF
CDR3nt: TGTGCCTGGAACCCTCAGCGGACAACTAATGAAAAACTGTTTTTT
v_gene: TRBV30
j_gene: TRBJ1-4
d_gene: .
abundance: .

CDR3aa: CASSLEGGLGDEQFF
CDR3nt: TGTGCCAGCAGCTTGGAGGGGGGCCTTGGGGATGAGCAGTTCTTC
v_gene: TRBV2
j_gene: TRBJ2-1
d_gene: .
abundance: .

CDR3aa: CSVRAGGQPNTEAFF
CDR3nt: TGCAGTGTTCGTGCCGGGGGACAGCCCAACACTGAAGCTTTCTTT
v_gene: TRBV29-1
j_gene: TRBJ1-1
d_gene: TRBD1
abundance: .

CDR3aa: CASSATDSLNYGYTF
CDR3nt: TGTGCCAGCAGTGCTACCGACAGCCTCAACTATGGCTACACCTTC
v_gene: TRBV25-1
j_gene: TRBJ1-2
d_gene: .
abundance: few

CDR3aa: CATSRLGKTDTQYF
CDR3nt: TGTGCCACCAGCAGACTCGGGAAAACAGATACGCAGTATTTT
v_gene: TRBV15
j_gene: TRBJ2-3
d_gene: .
abundance: many

CDR3aa: CSAPGDRGQPMETQYF
CDR3nt: TGCAGTGCCCCTGGAGATAGAGGACAGCCGATGGAGACCCAGTACTTC
v_gene: TRBV20-1
j_gene: TRBJ2-5
d_gene: .
abundance: .

CDR3aa: CAISGKGEMDTEAFF
CDR3nt: TGTGCCATCAGTGGAAAAGGGGAAATGGACACTGAAGCTTTCTTT
v_gene: TRBV10-3
j_gene: TRBJ1-1
d_gene: .
abundance: .

CDR3aa: CASSLDGGYTF
CDR3nt: TGCGCCAGCAGCTTAGATGGTGGCTACACCTTC
v_gene: TRBV5-1
j_gene: TRBJ1-2
d_gene: .
abundance: many

CDR3aa: CAISESTAAYEQYF
CDR3nt: TGTGCCATCAGTGAGTCAACAGCGGCCTACGAGCAGTACTTC
v_gene: TRBV10-3
j_gene: TRBJ2-7
d_gene: .
abundance: few

CDR3aa: CASSLGADTQYF
CDR3nt: TGTGCCAGCAGCTTAGGTGCAGATACGCAGTATTTT
v_gene: TRBV7-9
j_gene: TRBJ2-3
d_gene: .
abundance: many

CDR3aa: CASSSRTGPYEQYF
CDR3nt: TGTGCCAGTAGTTCAAGGACAGGCCCCTACGAGCAGTACTTC
v_gene: TRBV19
j_gene: TRBJ2-7
d_gene: TRBD1
abundance: .

CDR3aa: CASSLPEDIQYF
CDR3nt: TGTGCCAGCAGCTTGCCAGAGGACATTCAGTACTTC
v_gene: TRBV7-2
j_gene: TRBJ2-4
d_gene: .
abundance: many

CDR3aa: CSARGTSGGSYEQYF
CDR3nt: TGCAGTGCTCGAGGGACTAGCGGGGGATCCTACGAGCAGTACTTC
v_gene: TRBV20-1
j_gene: TRBJ2-7
d_gene: TRBD2
abundance: few

CDR3aa: CSVEDTGTNTGELFF
CDR3nt: TGCAGCGTTGAAGACACGGGGACGAACACCGGGGAGCTGTTTTTT
v_gene: TRBV29-1
j_gene: TRBJ2-2
d_gene: .
abundance: .

CDR3aa: CASSALAGSADTQYF
CDR3nt: TGTGCCAGCAGTGCCCTAGCGGGATCTGCAGATACGCAGTATTTT
v_gene: TRBV25-1
j_gene: TRBJ2-3
d_gene: TRBD2
abundance: .

CDR3aa: CASSSLAGGSGANVLTF
CDR3nt: TGTGCCAGCAGTAGTCTAGCGGGAGGAAGTGGGGCCAACGTCCTGACTTTC
v_gene: TRBV25-1
j_gene: TRBJ2-6
d_gene: TRBD2
abundance: many